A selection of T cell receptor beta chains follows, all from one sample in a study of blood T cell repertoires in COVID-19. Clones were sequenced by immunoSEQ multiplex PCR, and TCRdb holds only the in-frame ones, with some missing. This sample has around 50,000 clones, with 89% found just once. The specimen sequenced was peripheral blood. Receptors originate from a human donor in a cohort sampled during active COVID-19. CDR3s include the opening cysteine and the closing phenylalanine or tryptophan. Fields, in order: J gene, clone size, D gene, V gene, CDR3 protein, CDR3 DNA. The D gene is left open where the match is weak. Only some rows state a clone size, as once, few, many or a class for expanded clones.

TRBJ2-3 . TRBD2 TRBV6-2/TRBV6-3 CASSYKAGGADTQYF TGTGCCAGCAGTTACAAGGCGGGGGGTGCAGATACGCAGTATTTT
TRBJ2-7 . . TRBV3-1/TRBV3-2 CASSRSRSATYEQYF TGTGCCAGCAGCCGGTCGAGGTCGGCCACCTACGAGCAGTACTTC
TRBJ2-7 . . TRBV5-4 CASSRDFAYEQYF TGTGCCAGCAGTAGGGACTTCGCCTACGAGCAGTACTTC
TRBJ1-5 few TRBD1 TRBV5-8 CASSLAWDSLSNQPQHF TGTGCCAGCAGCTTGGCCTGGGACAGCCTTAGCAATCAGCCCCAGCATTTT
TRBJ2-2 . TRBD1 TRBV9 CASSPRDRGRAGELFF TGTGCCAGCAGCCCTCGGGACAGGGGACGGGCCGGGGAGCTGTTTTTT
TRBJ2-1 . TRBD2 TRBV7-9 CASSLDVAGGIYNEQFF TGTGCCAGCAGCTTAGACGTAGCGGGGGGGATATACAATGAGCAGTTCTTC
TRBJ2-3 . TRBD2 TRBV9 CASSVDGSGTTDTQYF TGTGCCAGCAGCGTAGATGGTAGCGGGACCACAGATACGCAGTATTTT
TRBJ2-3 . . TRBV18 CASSPRDADTQYF TGTGCCAGCTCACCGAGGGATGCAGATACGCAGTATTTT
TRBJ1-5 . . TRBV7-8 CASSLAVWRTGQPQHF TGTGCCAGCAGCTTAGCGGTTTGGCGTACAGGTCAGCCCCAGCATTTT
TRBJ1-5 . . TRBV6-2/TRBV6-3 CASSPPNRGNQPQHF TGTGCCAGCAGCCCTCCCAACAGGGGCAATCAGCCCCAGCATTTT
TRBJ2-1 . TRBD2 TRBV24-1 CATSDTGTSSPNEQFF TGTGCCACCAGTGACACCGGGACTAGCTCACCCAATGAGCAGTTCTTC
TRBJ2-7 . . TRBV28 CASSLGPGYEQYF TGTGCCAGCAGTTTAGGCCCTGGCTACGAGCAGTACTTC
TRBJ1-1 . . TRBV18 CASSPLTTQNTEAFF TGTGCCAGCTCACCACTTACTACACAGAACACTGAAGCTTTCTTT
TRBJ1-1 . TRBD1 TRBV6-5 CASSRDRDSAEAFF TGTGCCAGCAGTCGAGACAGGGACTCGGCCGAAGCTTTCTTT
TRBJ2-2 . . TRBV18 CASSASVTGELFF TGTGCCAGCTCAGCTAGCGTCACCGGGGAGCTGTTTTTT
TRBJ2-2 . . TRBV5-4 CASSGHAVAGTGELFF TGTGCCAGCAGCGGTCACGCGGTGGCTGGCACCGGGGAGCTGTTTTTT
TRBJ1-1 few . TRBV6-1 CASSDRGFGSNTEAFF TGTGCCAGCAGTGACAGGGGTTTTGGGTCGAACACTGAAGCTTTCTTT
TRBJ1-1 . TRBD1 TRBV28 CASRLRQGSAFF TGTGCCAGCAGATTGAGACAGGGTTCCGCTTTCTTT
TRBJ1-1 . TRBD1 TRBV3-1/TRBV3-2 CASSQEGQGDTEAFF TGTGCCAGCAGCCAAGAGGGACAGGGGGACACTGAAGCTTTCTTT
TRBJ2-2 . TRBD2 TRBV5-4 CATKSGGPYGNTGELFF TGTGCCACCAAGAGCGGGGGCCCTTACGGTAACACCGGGGAGCTGTTTTTT
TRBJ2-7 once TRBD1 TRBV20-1 CSATGRQGQYF TGCAGTGCTACCGGTCGACAGGGGCAGTACTTC
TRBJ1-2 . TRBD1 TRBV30 CAWGHRGPYGYTF TGTGCCTGGGGGCACAGGGGGCCCTATGGCTACACCTTC
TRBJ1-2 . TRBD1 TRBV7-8 CASSVGQGHGYTF TGTGCCAGCAGCGTCGGACAGGGGCATGGCTACACCTTC
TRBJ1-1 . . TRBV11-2 CASSLDIAAGRHLPSF TGTGCCAGCAGCTTAGATATAGCGGCGGGGAGACACTTACCCAGCTTT
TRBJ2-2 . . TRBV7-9 CASSLVSGRTGELFF TGTGCCAGCAGCTTAGTCTCAGGGCGAACCGGGGAGCTGTTTTTT
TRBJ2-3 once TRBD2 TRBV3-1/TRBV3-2 CASSPSGLAGDTQYF TGTGCCAGCAGCCCCTCGGGACTAGCAGGAGATACGCAGTATTTT
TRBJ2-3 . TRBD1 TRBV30 CAWRTGSNTDTQYF TGTGCCTGGAGGACAGGGTCTAACACAGATACGCAGTATTTT
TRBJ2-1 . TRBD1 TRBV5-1 CASSSTGQGYNEQFF TGCGCCAGCAGCTCCACGGGACAGGGTTACAATGAGCAGTTCTTC
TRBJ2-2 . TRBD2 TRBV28 CASTSMGLAGAAGELFF TGTGCCAGCACCTCTATGGGCCTAGCGGGAGCGGCTGGGGAGCTGTTTTTT
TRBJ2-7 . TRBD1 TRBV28 CASSPPGTGSKQYF TGTGCCAGCAGCCCACCAGGGACAGGGAGCAAGCAGTACTTC
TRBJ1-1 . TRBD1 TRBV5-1 CASSFGQGSTEAFF TGCGCCAGCAGCTTCGGACAGGGATCCACTGAAGCTTTCTTT
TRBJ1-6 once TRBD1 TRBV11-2 CASSLGTGVNSPLHF TGTGCCAGCAGCTTAGGGACAGGGGTTAATTCACCCCTCCACTTT
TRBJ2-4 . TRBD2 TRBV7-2 CASSFSAAGDIQYF TGTGCCAGCAGCTTTAGCGCTGCGGGGGACATTCAGTACTTC
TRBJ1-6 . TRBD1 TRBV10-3 CAISDRQGASSYNSPLHF TGTGCCATCAGTGACAGACAGGGGGCGAGCTCCTATAATTCACCCCTCCACTTT
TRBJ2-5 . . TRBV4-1 CASSLTSGETQYF TGCGCCAGCAGCCTAACTAGTGGGGAGACCCAGTACTTC
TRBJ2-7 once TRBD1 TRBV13 CASSTGTGAYEQYF TGTGCCAGCAGCACCGGGACAGGGGCCTACGAGCAGTACTTC
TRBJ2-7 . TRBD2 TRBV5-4 CASSRATSGPYEQYF TGTGCCAGCAGCCGAGCTACTAGCGGACCCTACGAGCAGTACTTC
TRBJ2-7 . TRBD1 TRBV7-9 CASSYDRDEQYF TGTGCCAGCAGCTACGACAGGGACGAGCAGTACTTC
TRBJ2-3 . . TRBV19 CASSMRGTDTQYF TGTGCCAGTAGTATGAGGGGGACAGATACGCAGTATTTT
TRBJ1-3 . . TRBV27 CASRGASGNTIYF TGTGCCAGCAGGGGCGCCTCTGGAAACACCATATATTTT
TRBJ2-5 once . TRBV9 CASSVGDRDPQYF TGTGCCAGCAGCGTCGGAGACCGAGACCCCCAGTACTTC